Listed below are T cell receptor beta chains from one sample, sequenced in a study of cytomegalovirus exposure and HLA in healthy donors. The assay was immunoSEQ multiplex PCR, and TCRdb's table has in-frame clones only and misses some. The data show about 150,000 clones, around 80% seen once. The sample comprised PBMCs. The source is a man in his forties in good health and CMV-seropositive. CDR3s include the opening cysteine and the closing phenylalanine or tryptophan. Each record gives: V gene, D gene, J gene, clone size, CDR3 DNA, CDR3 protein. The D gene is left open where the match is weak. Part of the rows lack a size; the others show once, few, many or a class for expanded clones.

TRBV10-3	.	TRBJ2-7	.	TGTGCCATCAGTGATGGCAACTACGAGCAGTACTTC	CAISDGNYEQYF
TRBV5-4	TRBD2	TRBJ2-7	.	TGTGCCAGCAGCTTGGGGGGAGGGGCGGGTCCGTACGAGCAGTACTTC	CASSLGGGAGPYEQYF
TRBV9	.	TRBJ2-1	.	TGTGCCAGCAGCGTAGTCGGGGACACCTACAATGAGCAGTTCTTC	CASSVVGDTYNEQFF
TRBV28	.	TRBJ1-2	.	TGTGCCAGCGGATCGACGGACCGGGGTTTTAGTTACACCTTC	CASGSTDRGFSYTF
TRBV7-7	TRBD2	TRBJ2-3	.	TGTGCCAGCAGCTCGAGCGGGAGGAGAGATACGCAGTATTTT	CASSSSGRRDTQYF
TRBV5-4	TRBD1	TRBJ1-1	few	TGTGCCAGCAGCTCCCGACAGGGTGGGATGGTGAACACTGAAGCTTTCTTT	CASSSRQGGMVNTEAFF
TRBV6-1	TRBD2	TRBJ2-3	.	TGTGCCAGCAGTAGACTAGCGGGACCCACAGATACGCAGTATTTT	CASSRLAGPTDTQYF
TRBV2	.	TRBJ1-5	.	TGTGCCAGCAGTGGGGACAAGGGTGATCAGCCCCAGCATTTT	CASSGDKGDQPQHF
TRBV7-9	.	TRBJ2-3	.	TGTGCCAGCAGCTTAGTTACGGGAGTAGTGGATACGCAGTATTTT	CASSLVTGVVDTQYF
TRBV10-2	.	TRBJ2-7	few	TGCGCCAGCAGTGTTCCTCCCTACTCCACCGACTACGAGCAGTACTTC	CASSVPPYSTDYEQYF
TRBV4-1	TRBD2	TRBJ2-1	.	TGCGCCAGCAGCCAAGTAGCGGGCGGAAACAATGAGCAGTTCTTC	CASSQVAGGNNEQFF
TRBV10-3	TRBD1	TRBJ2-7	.	TGTGCCATCAGGGGACAGGGGGCCTACGAGCAGTACTTC	CAIRGQGAYEQYF
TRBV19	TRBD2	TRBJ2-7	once	TGTGCCAGTAGTATTTCGTGGCTAGCGGGAGGCGTCCACGAGCAGTACTTC	CASSISWLAGGVHEQYF
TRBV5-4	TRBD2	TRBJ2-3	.	TGTGCCAGCAGCTTGAGGGAGGGCGGGGGACAGTATTTT	CASSLREGGGQYF
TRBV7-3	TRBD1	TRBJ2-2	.	TGTGCCAGCGTCCCTAGACAGGGGGTCACCGGGGAGCTGTTTTTT	CASVPRQGVTGELFF
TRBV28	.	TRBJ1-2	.	TGTGCCAGCGGGCGGGACGGCCCCTATGGCTACACCTTC	CASGRDGPYGYTF
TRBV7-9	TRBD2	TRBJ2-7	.	TGTGCCAGCAGCCCCTGGGTAGCGGGAGGACCGTCCTACGAGCAGTACTTC	CASSPWVAGGPSYEQYF
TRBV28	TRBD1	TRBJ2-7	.	TGTGCCAGCAGTTTCACAGGGGTGGTCTACGAGCAGTACTTC	CASSFTGVVYEQYF
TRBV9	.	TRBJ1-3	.	TGTGCCAGCAGCGTAGGCACCGGTTCCTCTGGAAACACCATATATTTT	CASSVGTGSSGNTIYF
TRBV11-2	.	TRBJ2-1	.	TGTGCCAGCAGCCCCTCCCTAGGATCCTACAATGAGCAGTTCTTC	CASSPSLGSYNEQFF
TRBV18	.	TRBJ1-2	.	TGTGCCAGCTCACCCGGACTTACCGGCTACACCTTC	CASSPGLTGYTF
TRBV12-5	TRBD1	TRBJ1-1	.	TGTGCTAGTGCTTTTGGAGGGACAGAGAACACTGAAGCTTTCTTT	CASAFGGTENTEAFF
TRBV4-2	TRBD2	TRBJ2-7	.	TGTGCCAGCAGCCCAGCGGGAGGGCCGACCGAGCAGTACTTC	CASSPAGGPTEQYF
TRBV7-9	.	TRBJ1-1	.	TGTGCCAGCAGCTTAGGAAGGACAGCTGGGAACACTGAAGCTTTCTTT	CASSLGRTAGNTEAFF
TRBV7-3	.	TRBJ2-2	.	TGTGCCAGCAGCTTAACGATCCCGGGTGGCACCGGGGAGCTGTTTTTT	CASSLTIPGGTGELFF
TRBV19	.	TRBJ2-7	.	TGTGCCAGTAGTCTTACTACAGGGTCCTACGAGCAGTACTTC	CASSLTTGSYEQYF
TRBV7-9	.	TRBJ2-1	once	TGTGCCAGCAGCTTACTGGATGGCGGGTACAATGAGCAGTTCTTC	CASSLLDGGYNEQFF
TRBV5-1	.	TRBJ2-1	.	TGCGCCAGCAGTCCTACAGGGGGGGACTACAATGAGCAGTTCTTC	CASSPTGGDYNEQFF
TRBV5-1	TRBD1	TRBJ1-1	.	TGCGCCAGCAGCGATCAGGGGGCGAACACTGAAGCTTTCTTT	CASSDQGANTEAFF
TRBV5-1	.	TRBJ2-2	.	TGCGCCAGCAGCTCAATCGAGGGCACCGGGGAGCTGTTTTTT	CASSSIEGTGELFF
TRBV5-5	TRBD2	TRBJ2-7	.	TGTGCCAGCAGCTTGGCCCCTAGCGGTTCCTCCTACGAGCAGTACTTC	CASSLAPSGSSYEQYF
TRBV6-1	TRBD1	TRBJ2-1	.	TGTGCCAGCAGTCCTCGGGACAGGGATTACAATGAGCAGTTCTTC	CASSPRDRDYNEQFF
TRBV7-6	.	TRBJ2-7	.	TGTGCCAGCAGCTTCCAGGCTAGCAAGTACGAGCAGTACTTC	CASSFQASKYEQYF
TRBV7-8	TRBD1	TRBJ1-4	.	TGTGCCAGCAGCTTAGAAACCCAGGGGGGTGAAAAACTGTTTTTT	CASSLETQGGEKLFF
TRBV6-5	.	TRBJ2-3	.	TGTGCCACTAAGGAGAACTACCCCACAGATACGCAGTATTTT	CATKENYPTDTQYF
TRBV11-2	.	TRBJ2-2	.	TGTGCCAGCAGCTTGGCGGGGTTCGACACCGGGGAGCTGTTTTTT	CASSLAGFDTGELFF
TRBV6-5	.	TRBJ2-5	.	TGTGCCAGCAGCCACGTCGGGACCCAGTACTTC	CASSHVGTQYF
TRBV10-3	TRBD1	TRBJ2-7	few	TGTGCCATCAGTGAGCCGACAGGGGACGAGCAGTACTTC	CAISEPTGDEQYF
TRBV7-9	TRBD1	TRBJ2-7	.	TGTGCCAGCAGCCGGGACAGGGACTACGAGCAGTACTTC	CASSRDRDYEQYF
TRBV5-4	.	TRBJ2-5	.	TGTGCCAGCAGCTTGAAACAGGTGCTCGAGACCCAGTACTTC	CASSLKQVLETQYF
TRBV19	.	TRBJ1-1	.	TGTGCCAGTAGTATAGATCGGGCTAGGGGAGGCACTGAAGCTTTCTTT	CASSIDRARGGTEAFF
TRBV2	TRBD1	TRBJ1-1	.	TGTGCCAGCAAGGGGACAGCTGGTGGGGGCCCTAACACTGAAGCTTTCTTT	CASKGTAGGGPNTEAFF
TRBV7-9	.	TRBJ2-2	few	TGTTCCAGCAGCCCCCTTGACAGGTTCGGCGGGGAGCTGTTTTTT	CSSSPLDRFGGELFF
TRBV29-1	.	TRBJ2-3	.	TGCAGCGTTGTGCAGGGCCCTGCCTCCACAGATACGCAGTATTTT	CSVVQGPASTDTQYF
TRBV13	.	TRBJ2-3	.	TGTGCCAGCAGCTTAGGCGGCACAGATACGCAGTATTTT	CASSLGGTDTQYF
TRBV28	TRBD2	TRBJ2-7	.	TGTGCCAGCAGTTTCCAGGGACTAGCGGGAGGCGACGAGCAGTACTTC	CASSFQGLAGGDEQYF
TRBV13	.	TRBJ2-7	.	TGTGCCAGCAGCTTCGAGGGATCTGGCCACGAGCAGTACTTC	CASSFEGSGHEQYF
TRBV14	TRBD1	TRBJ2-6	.	TGTGCCAGCAGCACCCGACAGGGCGAACCTGGGGCCAACGTCCTGACTTTC	CASSTRQGEPGANVLTF
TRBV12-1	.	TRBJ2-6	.	TGTGCCAGCAGCTTTGAACGGGAATTGGAACCTGGGGCCAACGTCCTGACTTTC	CASSFERELEPGANVLTF
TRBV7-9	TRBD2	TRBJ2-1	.	TGTGCCAGCAGCTATGGGGGACTAGCGAAGAGGAATGAGCAGTTCTTC	CASSYGGLAKRNEQFF
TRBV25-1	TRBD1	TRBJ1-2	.	TGTGCCAGCAGTGACCACGACAGGGGGCGGCATGGCTACACCTTC	CASSDHDRGRHGYTF
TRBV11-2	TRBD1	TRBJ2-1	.	TGTGCCAGCAGCTTGCGCATGGGACAGATTTACAATGAGCAGTTCTTC	CASSLRMGQIYNEQFF
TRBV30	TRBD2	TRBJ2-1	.	TGTGCCTGGAGTGTACGGGGGGGATATGAGCAGTTCTTC	CAWSVRGGYEQFF